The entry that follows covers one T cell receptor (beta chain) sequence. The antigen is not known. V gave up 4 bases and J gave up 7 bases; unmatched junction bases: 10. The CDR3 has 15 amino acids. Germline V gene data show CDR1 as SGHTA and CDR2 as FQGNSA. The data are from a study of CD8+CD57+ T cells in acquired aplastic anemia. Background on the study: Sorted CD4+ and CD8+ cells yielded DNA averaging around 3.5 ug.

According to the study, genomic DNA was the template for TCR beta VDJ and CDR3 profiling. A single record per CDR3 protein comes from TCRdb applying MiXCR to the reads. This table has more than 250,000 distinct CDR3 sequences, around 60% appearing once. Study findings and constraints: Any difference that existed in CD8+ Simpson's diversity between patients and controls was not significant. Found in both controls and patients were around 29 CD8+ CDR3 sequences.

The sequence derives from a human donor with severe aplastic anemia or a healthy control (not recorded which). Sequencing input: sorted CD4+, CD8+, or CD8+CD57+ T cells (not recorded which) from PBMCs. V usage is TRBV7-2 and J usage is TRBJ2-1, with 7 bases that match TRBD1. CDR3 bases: TGTGCCAGCAGCTCATTGCCGGGACAGCTTAATGAGCAGTTCTTC. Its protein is CASSSLPGQLNEQFF.